The rows below give T cell receptor beta chains drawn from one sample of a study of T cell responses to AZD1222 COVID-19 vaccine. Sequencing was performed with immunoSEQ multiplex PCR; in TCRdb, only in-frame clones are kept and a portion is missing. The sample lists approximately 120,000 clones, about 88% occurring once. The sequences come from peripheral blood, collected on day 0 of AZD1222 vaccination. These receptors all stem from an adult in good health. The CDR3 runs from the conserved cysteine through the conserved F or W. Fields, in order: V gene, clone size, CDR3 length, CDR3 protein. Size values are once, few and many counts, or a class for expanded clones, and some rows have none.

v_call: TRBV6-5; clone_size: .; cdr3_length: 13; cdr3_aa: CASRGQGAEKLFF
v_call: TRBV19; clone_size: .; cdr3_length: 13; cdr3_aa: CASSRDSSYGYTF
v_call: TRBV5-1; clone_size: .; cdr3_length: 12; cdr3_aa: CASSGTLYEQYF
v_call: TRBV19; clone_size: .; cdr3_length: 14; cdr3_aa: CASIGQGNTGELFF
v_call: TRBV3-1/TRBV3-2; clone_size: .; cdr3_length: 14; cdr3_aa: CASSDRTGAPGYTF
v_call: TRBV18; clone_size: few; cdr3_length: 14; cdr3_aa: CASAREQGNTEAFF
v_call: TRBV5-6; clone_size: .; cdr3_length: 16; cdr3_aa: CASSLTGTGLGDGYTF
v_call: TRBV6-2/TRBV6-3; clone_size: .; cdr3_length: 12; cdr3_aa: CASSRNTGELFF
v_call: TRBV7-2; clone_size: .; cdr3_length: 14; cdr3_aa: CASSLGGASSPLHF
v_call: TRBV27; clone_size: .; cdr3_length: 14; cdr3_aa: CASRPQTGNQPQHF
v_call: TRBV6-5; clone_size: .; cdr3_length: 15; cdr3_aa: CASTPNRGREETQYF
v_call: TRBV4-2; clone_size: .; cdr3_length: 15; cdr3_aa: CASSQGTGTGNTIYF
v_call: TRBV7-2; clone_size: once; cdr3_length: 15; cdr3_aa: CASRRTALSNQPQHF
v_call: TRBV5-1; clone_size: .; cdr3_length: 16; cdr3_aa: CASDKHPGLSNTEAFF
v_call: TRBV7-3; clone_size: .; cdr3_length: 15; cdr3_aa: CASSFKRQGVYGYTF
v_call: TRBV5-1; clone_size: .; cdr3_length: 13; cdr3_aa: CASSLERQVEQYF
v_call: TRBV6-1; clone_size: .; cdr3_length: 13; cdr3_aa: CASSERHTGELFF
v_call: TRBV12-3/TRBV12-4; clone_size: .; cdr3_length: 13; cdr3_aa: CASSFYIGNTIYF
v_call: TRBV3-1/TRBV3-2; clone_size: .; cdr3_length: 15; cdr3_aa: CASSQDPGGYNEQFF
v_call: TRBV6-5; clone_size: once; cdr3_length: 12; cdr3_aa: CASRTVNTEAFF
v_call: TRBV12-5; clone_size: many; cdr3_length: 15; cdr3_aa: CASGAGGTGANVLTF
v_call: TRBV7-2; clone_size: .; cdr3_length: 17; cdr3_aa: CASSLVVGRADTGELFF
v_call: TRBV6-5; clone_size: .; cdr3_length: 14; cdr3_aa: CASSYRAGRNEQYF
v_call: TRBV7-2; clone_size: .; cdr3_length: 13; cdr3_aa: CASSLSSPGELFF
v_call: TRBV9; clone_size: .; cdr3_length: 16; cdr3_aa: CASSVEGTGTDNEQFF
v_call: TRBV5-1; clone_size: .; cdr3_length: 17; cdr3_aa: CASSLDLTSGRADEQYF
v_call: TRBV9; clone_size: .; cdr3_length: 17; cdr3_aa: CASSSSRSGTNKEKLFF
v_call: TRBV29-1; clone_size: .; cdr3_length: 12; cdr3_aa: CSVELGLPEAFF
v_call: TRBV5-1; clone_size: .; cdr3_length: 11; cdr3_aa: CASRDSSEAFF
v_call: TRBV4-1; clone_size: .; cdr3_length: 14; cdr3_aa: CAVGSGTSQYEQYF
v_call: TRBV3-1/TRBV3-2; clone_size: once; cdr3_length: 16; cdr3_aa: CASSQGGGTGPGGYTF
v_call: TRBV11-2; clone_size: .; cdr3_length: 16; cdr3_aa: CASSLFRDGGTGELFF
v_call: TRBV5-4; clone_size: .; cdr3_length: 15; cdr3_aa: CASSSQGQELYGYTF
v_call: TRBV6-5; clone_size: .; cdr3_length: 12; cdr3_aa: CASSYEGEEQYF
v_call: TRBV5-1; clone_size: .; cdr3_length: 15; cdr3_aa: CASSSLAGATDTQYF
v_call: TRBV18; clone_size: .; cdr3_length: 15; cdr3_aa: CASSLRQGRTGELFF
v_call: TRBV11-3; clone_size: .; cdr3_length: 13; cdr3_aa: CASSLRPGGEQFF
v_call: TRBV28; clone_size: .; cdr3_length: 14; cdr3_aa: CASSSGGQGGEAFF